A single sample gave rise to the 2 T cell receptor beta chains below, sequenced in a study of monozygotic twins with inflammatory bowel disease (dated by TCRdb to about 2019). Library preparation was by 5' RACE. The instrument given in TCRdb is Illumina HiSeq 2500. Following reprocessing of the reads by TCRdb, the data hold one row per CDR3 protein sequence and no DNA is available. The table kept for this sample lists around 410,000 distinct CDR3 sequences. The ten largest clones capture 2% to 3% of the sample. The material sequenced was blood. Receptors were obtained from a human donor with ulcerative colitis or Crohn's disease, or a healthy co-twin of an affected twin (not recorded which).

The J gene is TRBJ1-1, the V gene TRBV29-1; TCRdb's D gene call, TRBD1, goes unchecked for lack of DNA. CDR1 is SQVTM, CDR2 ANQGSEA, per germline. The CDR3 consists of 14 residues. The CDR3 loop is CSVRSLGQGTEAFF. The full variable domain, completed using reference TRBV29-1 and TRBJ1-1, is SAVISQKPSRDICQRGTSLTIQCQVDSQVTMMFWYRQQPGQSLTLIATANQGSEATYESGFVIDKFPISRPNLTFSTLTVSNMSPEDSSIYLCSVRSLGQGTEAFFGQGTRLTVV.

V is TRBV27 and J is TRBJ2-7; TCRdb picks TRBD1, but there is no DNA to check that call. Germline V gene sequence: CDR1 MNHEY, CDR2 SMNVEV (reference sequence). The CDR3 runs to 14 residues. The chain's CDR3 is CASSPRTEAYEQYF.